Presented here are 27 T cell receptor beta chains from one specimen sequenced in a study of cytomegalovirus exposure and HLA in healthy donors (dated by TCRdb to about 2017). Library prep was done by the immunoSEQ multiplex PCR assay. A mixture of 60 forward primers for TCR Vbeta segments and 13 reverse primers for TCR Jbeta segments was used in the multiplex PCR. Imported from immuneACCESS, the table was reduced by TCRdb to in-frame sequences with V and J called. These copies leave out some clones; in studies compared against another copy, an unresolved V gene accounts for under half, and the cause of the remainder is not known. Across this sample there are 100,000 or so clones, with roughly 70% seen only once. Of the sample, 1% to 1.5% falls within the top ten clones. The sequencing sample was made of PBMCs. Source of these receptors: a man aged 35-49 years in good health and CMV-seronegative.

The genes are TRBV28 and TRBJ1-1; D gene unclear. The V gene's germline CDR1 is MDHEN and CDR2 SYDVKM. This CDR3 has 13 amino acids. V was cut by 7 bases and J by 5 bases, with 14 bases left in between. The chain's CDR3 is CASISWGDTEAFF. Written as DNA, the CDR3 is TGTGCCAGCATCTCCTGGGGAGATACTGAAGCTTTCTTT. Supplemented by reference TRBV28 and TRBJ1-1, the full variable domain reads DVKVTQSSRYLVKRTGEKVFLECVQDMDHENMFWYRQDPGLGLRLIYFSYDVKMKEKGDIPEGYSVSREKKERFSLILESASTNQTSMYLCASISWGDTEAFFGQGTRLTVV.

The chain has TRBV2 and TRBJ2-5, with 9 bases matching TRBD2. The V and J ends lost 6 bases and 2 bases, in that order; junction bases with no gene match: 10. Looked up from germline, CDR1 is SNHLY and CDR2 is FYNNEI. The CDR3 length is 16 residues. CDR3 in amino acids: CASSPPGRGGQETQYF. In nucleotides, the CDR3 is TGTGCCAGCAGCCCCCCTGGGCGGGGGGGGCAAGAGACCCAGTACTTC.

About this clone: The identical CDR3 is also encoded by other nucleotide sequences in the sample. Here the CDR3 reads CAWSAGVNYGYTF. The CDR3 coding sequence is TGTGCCTGGAGCGCCGGGGTTAACTATGGCTACACCTTC. The J gene is TRBJ1-2, the V gene TRBV30; D not resolved. The CDR3 extends over 13 amino acids. Between the trimmed V and J ends, which lost 3 bases and 1 base, there was a span of 9 bases. CDR1 and CDR2 from the germline V gene are GTSNPN and SVGIG (reference sequence). The variable domain in full, completed from reference TRBV30 and TRBJ1-2, reads SQTIHQWPATLVQPVGSPLSLECTVEGTSNPNLYWYRQAAGRGLQLLFYSVGIGQISSEVPQNLSASRPQDRQFILSSKKLLLSDSGFYLCAWSAGVNYGYTFGSGTRLTVV.

The chain has TRBV19 and TRBJ1-5; D remains ambiguous. This CDR3 comprises 15 residues. Germline CDR1 is LNHDA and CDR2 is SQIVND (reference sequence). V was clipped by 5 bases and J by 0 bases, with 11 bases between them. Here the CDR3 DNA reads TGTGCCAGTAGTTCCCGGGAGTATAGCAATCAGCCCCAGCATTTT. Its translation is CASSSREYSNQPQHF.

In this sample, this clone turned up a few times. The rearrangement joins TRBV19 to TRBJ1-4; TRBD1 might be the D (6 bases). The CDR3 is made up of 16 amino acids. Germline V gives CDR1 LNHDA, CDR2 SQIVND (reference sequence). Trimming shortened V by 3 bases and J by 0 bases, and 11 bases separated the two germline ends. CDR3 bases: TGTGCCAGTAGTATGTTGCAGGGGACAACTAATGAAAAACTGTTTTTT. It encodes CASSMLQGTTNEKLFF.

This chain joins TRBV27 and TRBJ2-7, with a possible D match to TRBD2 (6 bases). CDR1 is MNHEY and CDR2 is SMNVEV in the germline V gene (reference sequence). Trimming removed 3 bases from V and 2 bases from J, with 11 bases in between. The CDR3 runs 14 residues. The CDR3 nucleotides read TGTGCCAGCAGTTTCAGGAGGGGTACCTACGAGCAGTACTTC. Its translation: CASSFRRGTYEQYF.

The chain couples TRBV19 to TRBJ1-5; no clear D. Germline V gives CDR1 LNHDA, CDR2 SQIVND (reference sequence). The CDR3 is 14 residues long. The V gene lost 5 bases and the J gene lost 1 base, with 9 bases spanning the gap. In DNA, the CDR3 is TGTGCCAGTAGTCCTGTTGGCAGCAATCAGCCCCAGCATTTT. This translates into CASSPVGSNQPQHF.

This clone was seen more than once but under ten times. V usage is TRBV5-1 and J usage is TRBJ1-1; D remains ambiguous. CDR3 length equals 15 residues. CDR1 SGHRS and CDR2 YFSETQ come from the germline V gene. Trimming pared 0 bases from V and 2 bases from J, leaving 11 bases between. The CDR3 region has the DNA TGCGCCAGCAGCTTGGCCACGGGGTATAACACTGAAGCTTTCTTT. Its protein product is CASSLATGYNTEAFF.

The chain couples TRBV6-5 to TRBJ2-1, with TRBD2 matching 7 bases. This CDR3 has 14 residues. The V gene end was trimmed by 5 bases and the J gene end by 1 base; junction bases not matched to a gene: 2. Germline lookup yields CDR1 MNHEY and CDR2 SVGAGI. The CDR3 region is CASSLGGSYNEQFF. The DNA for the CDR3 is TGTGCCAGCAGTCTGGGGGGGTCCTACAATGAGCAGTTCTTC.

The CDR3 region is CASSTHRGRSPLHF. The CDR3 DNA follows: TGTGCCAGCAGTACCCACAGGGGGCGGTCACCCCTCCACTTT. The rearrangement joins TRBV28 to TRBJ1-6, with 9 bases that match TRBD1. The junction had 6 bases not matched to a gene; V was cut back by 5 bases and J by 10 bases. CDR3 length: 14 residues. Germline CDR1 is MDHEN and CDR2 is SYDVKM.

The rearrangement links TRBV28 to TRBJ2-2; a weak D match, TRBD1 (5 bases). This CDR3 spans 14 amino acids. Germline V CDR1 and CDR2: MDHEN, SYDVKM. The V end was cut by 5 bases, the J end by 7 bases, with 14 bases between. The CDR3 protein is CASSPRPRVGELFF. The CDR3 DNA sequence: TGTGCCAGCAGTCCCCGTCCCAGGGTCGGGGAGCTGTTTTTT. Based on the CDR3 plus reference TRBV28 and TRBJ2-2, the full variable domain is DVKVTQSSRYLVKRTGEKVFLECVQDMDHENMFWYRQDPGLGLRLIYFSYDVKMKEKGDIPEGYSVSREKKERFSLILESASTNQTSMYLCASSPRPRVGELFFGEGSRLTVL.

This clone was seen only once. The chain uses TRBV6-1 and TRBJ1-3, with 7 bases matching TRBD1. The germline V gene has CDR1 MNHNS and CDR2 SASEGT. Germline trimming cut 9 bases from V and 1 base from J; bases unmatched to any gene: 9. The CDR3 loop spans 15 amino acids. This chain's CDR3 is CASEGGTASGNTIYF. The CDR3, as DNA: TGTGCCAGTGAGGGTGGGACAGCTTCTGGAAACACCATATATTTT.

V gene TRBV30 combines with J gene TRBJ2-1; 7 positions agree with TRBD2. Germline CDR1 is GTSNPN and CDR2 is SVGIG (reference sequence). Trimming at V came to 5 bases and at J to 1 base, leaving 8 bases not matched to a gene. CDR3 length equals 15 residues. In nucleotides, the CDR3 is TGTGCCTGGGATAGGGCGGGAGCATCCTACAATGAGCAGTTCTTC. This sequence encodes CAWDRAGASYNEQFF.

The chain combines TRBV6-1 with TRBJ1-1, with D tentatively TRBD1 (6 bases). Looked up from germline, CDR1 is MNHNS and CDR2 is SASEGT. This CDR3 is 13 amino acids long. V lost 7 bases and J lost 1, with 10 bases in between. CDR3 in amino acids: CASTQGGNTEAFF. Here the CDR3 DNA reads TGTGCCAGCACCCAAGGGGGGAACACTGAAGCTTTCTTT.

This chain connects TRBV6-6 to TRBJ2-5, with D possibly being TRBD1 (6 bases). Per germline, CDR1 MNHNY and CDR2 SVGAGI (reference sequence). Trimming removed 5 bases from V and 4 bases from J, with 14 bases in between. The CDR3 covers 14 residues. CDR3 DNA sequence: TGTGCCAGCAGTCACCGAGACAGGAGAGAGACCCAGTACTTC. As protein: CASSHRDRRETQYF.

The chain is built from TRBV28 and TRBJ1-2; weak D call: TRBD1 (5 bases). The germline V gene encodes CDR1 MDHEN and CDR2 SYDVKM. The CDR3 length is 13 residues. The V end was cut by 8 bases, the J end by 4 bases, with 14 bases between. The CDR3 DNA is TGTGCCAGCGGGGCAGGGAGGGCCTATGGCTACACCTTC. Its protein is CASGAGRAYGYTF.

Here the CDR3 reads CASSLQGWGYTF. For the CDR3, the DNA is TGTGCCAGCAGTTTACAGGGATGGGGCTACACCTTC. The rearrangement joins TRBV6-5 to TRBJ1-2, with D maybe TRBD1 (6 bases). Germline CDR1 MNHEY, CDR2 SVGAGI. This CDR3 has 12 amino acids. The V end lost 4 bases, the J end lost 8 bases, and 11 bases lay between the germline ends.

V usage is TRBV5-6 and J usage is TRBJ2-5; tentatively, D is TRBD1 (6 bases). V was trimmed by 4 bases and J by 5 bases, leaving 12 bases between them. The CDR3 contains 13 residues. Germline loops: CDR1 SGHDT, CDR2 YYEEEE. CDR3 bases: TGTGCCAGCAGCCTTACAGGGCTTGAGACCCAGTACTTC. Translating gives CASSLTGLETQYF.

This clone was seen a handful of times. The CDR3 is CASSESQYSGNTIYF. The DNA of the CDR3 is TGTGCCAGCAGTGAATCACAGTACTCTGGAAACACCATATATTTT. The J gene is TRBJ1-3, the V gene TRBV6-1, with D hard to call. Germline CDR1 is MNHNS and CDR2 is SASEGT. The CDR3 is 15 residues long. Trimming took 2 bases from V and 0 from J, leaving 8 bases between them.

V usage is TRBV19 and J usage is TRBJ2-7; 9 nucleotides align to TRBD2. J lost 3 bases, V lost 1 base, and 1 base had no gene match. The CDR3 has 14 residues. Germline values: CDR1 LNHDA, CDR2 SQIVND (reference sequence). The CDR3 DNA follows: TGTGCCAGTAGTATAGTGACTAGCGGCTACGAGCAGTACTTC. Residues: CASSIVTSGYEQYF.

This clone was picked up one time. The chain has TRBV7-8 and TRBJ2-7; 13 bases fit TRBD2. Germline CDR1 reads SGHVS; CDR2 reads FQNEAQ. This CDR3 has 17 amino acids. The J segment lost 5 bases and the V segment lost 3 bases, leaving 10 bases of the junction unmatched. For the CDR3, the DNA is TGTGCCAGCAGCTTGACTAGCGGGGGGCTTATCCCTGACGAGCAGTACTTC. The encoded protein is CASSLTSGGLIPDEQYF. The full variable domain, in which reference TRBV7-8 and TRBJ2-7 provide the parts outside the CDR3, is GAGVSQSPRYKVAKRGQDVALRCDPISGHVSLFWYQQALGQGPEFLTYFQNEAQLDKSGLPSDRFFAERPEGSVSTLKIQRTQQEDSAVYLCASSLTSGGLIPDEQYFGPGTRLTVT.

The V gene is TRBV19, the J gene TRBJ1-1; the D gene is possibly TRBD1 (5 bases). The V and J ends lost 7 bases and 6 bases respectively, with 15 bases between them. The CDR3 is 13 residues long. Germline lookup yields CDR1 LNHDA and CDR2 SQIVND (reference sequence). The CDR3 here is CASNPTGGAEAFF. The CDR3, as DNA: TGTGCCAGTAATCCGACCGGGGGAGCTGAAGCTTTCTTT.

The rearrangement links TRBV6-6 to TRBJ2-7, with 8 bases that match TRBD1. Germline CDR1 and CDR2: MNHNY and SVGAGI (reference sequence). V lost 2 bases to trimming and J lost 4 bases; unmatched junction nucleotides: 4. CDR3 size: 14 residues. CDR3: CASSYDQGAYEQYF. CDR3 bases: TGTGCCAGCAGTTACGATCAGGGGGCGTACGAGCAGTACTTC.

The J gene is TRBJ2-7, the V gene TRBV2, with D perhaps TRBD1 (6 bases). The CDR3 sequence is 12 residues long. Trimming cost V 6 bases and J 4 bases, with 10 bases left between them. Germline V lookup: CDR1 SNHLY, CDR2 FYNNEI. CDR3 loop: CASRWDMYEQYF. The CDR3 nucleotides read TGTGCCAGCAGATGGGACATGTACGAGCAGTACTTC. Full variable domain (outside the CDR3, taken from reference TRBV2 and TRBJ2-7): EPEVTQTPSHQVTQMGQEVILRCVPISNHLYFYWYRQILGQKVEFLVSFYNNEISEKSEIFDDQFSVERPDGSNFTLKIRSTKLEDSAMYFCASRWDMYEQYFGPGTRLTVT.

This clone occurred a few times. The rearrangement links TRBV7-8 to TRBJ1-4; D is unclear. V dropped 5 bases and J dropped 5 bases, with 12 bases sitting between them. The CDR3 spans 14 residues. Germline lookup yields CDR1 SGHVS and CDR2 FQNEAQ. The CDR3 reads CASSPPRGNEKLFF. The CDR3 DNA is TGTGCCAGCAGCCCCCCTCGAGGGAATGAAAAACTGTTTTTT.

Concerning this clone: At one end, the junction sequence differs from germline, possibly due to a read error. This chain uses TRBV7-8 with TRBJ2-7; weak D call: TRBD2 (9 bases). The CDR3 has 15 amino acids. Germline V gives CDR1 SGHVS, CDR2 FQNEAQ. The CDR3, as DNA: TGTGCCAGCAGCCTAGCGGGACAGGTGTCCTACGAGCAGTACTTC. This encodes CASSLAGQVSYEQYF. Drawing the rest from reference TRBV7-8 and TRBJ2-7, the complete variable domain is GAGVSQSPRYKVAKRGQDVALRCDPISGHVSLFWYQQALGQGPEFLTYFQNEAQLDKSGLPSDRFFAERPEGSVSTLKIQRTQQEDSAVYLCASSLAGQVSYEQYFGPGTRLTVT.

The CDR3 protein is CASKELGGQNIQYF. CDR3 DNA: TGTGCCAGTAAAGAATTAGGAGGGCAAAACATTCAGTACTTC. The chain combines TRBV19 with TRBJ2-4, with D possibly TRBD2 on 6 matching bases. From germline, CDR1 is LNHDA and CDR2 SQIVND (reference sequence). V lost 7 bases and J lost 5, with 15 bases in between. The CDR3 is 14 amino acids. The whole variable domain, remainder taken from reference TRBV19 and TRBJ2-4, is DGGITQSPKYLFRKEGQNVTLSCEQNLNHDAMYWYRQDPGQGLRLIYYSQIVNDFQKGDIAEGYSVSREKKESFPLTVTSAQKNPTAFYLCASKELGGQNIQYFGAGTRLSVL.